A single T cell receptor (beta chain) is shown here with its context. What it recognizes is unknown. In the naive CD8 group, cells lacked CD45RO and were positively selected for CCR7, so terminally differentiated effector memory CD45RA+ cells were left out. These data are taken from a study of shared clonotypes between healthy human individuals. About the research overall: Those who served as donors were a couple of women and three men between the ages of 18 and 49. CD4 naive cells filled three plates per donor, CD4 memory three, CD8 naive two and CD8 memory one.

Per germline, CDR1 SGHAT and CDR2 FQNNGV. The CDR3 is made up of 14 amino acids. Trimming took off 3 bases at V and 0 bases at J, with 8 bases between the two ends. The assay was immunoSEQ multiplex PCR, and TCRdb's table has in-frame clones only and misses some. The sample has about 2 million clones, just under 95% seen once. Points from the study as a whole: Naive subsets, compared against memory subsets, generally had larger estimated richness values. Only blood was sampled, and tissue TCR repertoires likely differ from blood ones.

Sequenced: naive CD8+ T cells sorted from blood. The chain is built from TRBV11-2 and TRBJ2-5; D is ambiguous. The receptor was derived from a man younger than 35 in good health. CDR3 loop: CASSFYRDQETQYF. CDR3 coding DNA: TGTGCCAGCAGCTTCTACCGGGACCAAGAGACCCAGTACTTC.